The 21 T cell receptor beta chains below come from one sample, sequenced in a study of blood T cells in healthy people across ages. A sample-barcoded 5' primer and a J-beta primer mix were used in a second PCR of roughly 6 to 12 cycles. TCRdb reprocessed the 5' RACE reads via MiXCR and lists one record per CDR3 protein. The data show more than 750,000 distinct CDR3 sequences, with around 29% seen just once and more than 8.5% held by the top ten. The same specimen was also included in a second study, on T cells of mothers and their children.

What was sequenced was blood. The origin of the receptors is a woman aged 40 to 50 in good health.

The chain combines TRBV9 with TRBJ2-3; 8 nucleotides align to TRBD2. Germline assignment: CDR1 SGDLS and CDR2 YYNGEE. The CDR3 has 18 residues. Losses at the gene ends were 0 bases for V and 2 bases for J; bases not matched to a gene: 11. The chain's CDR3 is CASSVGVAGGQHTDTQYF. As DNA, the CDR3 is TGTGCCAGCAGCGTAGGGGTTGCGGGGGGCCAACACACAGATACGCAGTATTTT.

J is TRBJ2-2 and V is TRBV5-1; D might be TRBD2 (6 bases). Between the trimmed V and J ends, which lost 4 bases and 0 bases, there was a span of 13 bases. The length of the CDR3 is 16 residues. CDR1 SGHRS and CDR2 YFSETQ come from the germline V gene. The CDR3 nucleotides are TGCGCCAGCAGCCTACCGGGGGTCGCGAACACCGGGGAGCTGTTTTTT. Protein: CASSLPGVANTGELFF.

This chain joins TRBV11-1 and TRBJ2-1; 10 bases are a match to TRBD2. The CDR3 covers 19 residues. With V trimmed by 4 bases and J by 1 base, 13 bases remained unmatched. CDR1 and CDR2 from the germline V gene are SGHAT and FQDESV (reference sequence). Here the CDR3 DNA reads TGTGCCAGCAGCTACCCGATAGCGGGGGGCCGGCGGTCCTACAATGAGCAGTTCTTC. Encoded protein: CASSYPIAGGRRSYNEQFF.

This clonotype was seen a few times. This chain joins TRBV3-1 and TRBJ2-5; 8 bases map to TRBD1. Germline CDR1 is LGHDT and CDR2 is YNNKEL (reference sequence). The CDR3 consists of 16 residues. Trimming at V came to 1 base and at J to 11 bases, leaving 15 bases not matched to a gene. The chain's CDR3 is CASSQALDGQGREQYF. The CDR3 DNA reads TGTGCCAGCAGCCAAGCCTTAGATGGACAGGGCAGGGAGCAGTACTTC.

This clonotype was seen once. V usage is TRBV7-2 and J usage is TRBJ1-5, with 7 positions matching TRBD1. CDR1 and CDR2 (germline): SGHTA, FQGNSA. This CDR3 comprises 16 residues. V gave up 1 base and J gave up 3 bases; unmatched junction bases: 6. This chain's CDR3 is CASSLGGGQNNQPQHF. CDR3 DNA: TGTGCCAGCAGCTTAGGGGGGGGACAGAACAATCAGCCCCAGCATTTT.

About this clonotype itself: At one end, the junction sequence differs from germline, possibly due to a read error. This CDR3 reads CASSFSGALETQYF. DNA of the CDR3: TGTGCTAGCAGCTTTTCGGGGGCCCTGGAGACCCAGTACTTC. V gene TRBV7-7 combines with J gene TRBJ2-5, with D possibly being TRBD1 or TRBD2 (6 bases each). CDR1 and CDR2 from the germline V gene are SSHAT and FNYEAQ (reference sequence). This CDR3 region has 14 residues.

This clonotype was seen ten or more times. The chain employs TRBV5-1 and TRBJ2-1, with D possibly being TRBD2 (5 bases). CDR1 SGHRS and CDR2 YFSETQ come from the germline V gene. Trimming stripped 5 bases from V and 7 bases from J, with 25 bases between. The CDR3 loop spans 17 amino acids. Written as DNA, the CDR3 is TGCGCCAGCAGGCCCACCCACGGGTCGAAGCCGGGGAATGAGCAGTTCTTC. Residues: CASRPTHGSKPGNEQFF.

In its sample, this clonotype was seen a few times. The chain has TRBV27 and TRBJ1-4; 8 nucleotides agree with TRBD1. The junction had 5 bases not matched to a gene; V was cut back by 6 bases and J by 2 bases. The CDR3 loop spans 15 amino acids. Germline CDR1 is MNHEY and CDR2 is SMNVEV (reference sequence). In DNA form, the CDR3 reads TGTGCCAGCAGACGCAGGACAGGGACTAATGAAAAACTGTTTTTT. This codes for CASRRRTGTNEKLFF.

This clonotype was recorded at least ten times. The chain employs TRBV2 and TRBJ2-7; D may be TRBD1 (6 bases). CDR1 is SNHLY, CDR2 FYNNEI, per germline. V shed 3 bases and J shed 0 bases, with 12 bases lying between them. This CDR3 spans 15 amino acids. This chain's CDR3 is CASSEGHLGSYEQYF. In DNA form, the CDR3 reads TGTGCCAGCAGTGAGGGACATCTCGGCTCCTACGAGCAGTACTTC. Full variable domain (outside the CDR3, taken from reference TRBV2 and TRBJ2-7): EPEVTQTPSHQVTQMGQEVILRCVPISNHLYFYWYRQILGQKVEFLVSFYNNEISEKSEIFDDQFSVERPDGSNFTLKIRSTKLEDSAMYFCASSEGHLGSYEQYFGPGTRLTVT.

Points on this clonotype: A read error may produce the germline difference seen at one junction end. The V gene is TRBV7-9, the J gene TRBJ2-5, with D uncertain. From germline, CDR1 is SEHNR and CDR2 FQNEAQ (reference sequence). The CDR3 is 12 residues long. CDR3 region: CACSLASETQYF. The CDR3 DNA sequence: TGTGCCTGCAGCTTGGCCAGTGAGACCCAGTACTTC.

This clonotype turned up a few times. This rearrangement joins TRBV19 to TRBJ2-3, with 8 positions matching TRBD2. The CDR3 sequence is 14 residues long. Germline loops: CDR1 LNHDA, CDR2 SQIVND (reference sequence). V lost 3 bases, J lost 5 bases, and 4 bases stayed unmatched. The CDR3 DNA sequence: TGTGCCAGTAGTATCGGGACTAGGTTAGATACGCAGTATTTT. Protein product: CASSIGTRLDTQYF.

This clonotype occurred many times. V gene TRBV29-1 combines with J gene TRBJ1-2, with 7 bases aligning to TRBD1. The length of the CDR3 is 11 residues. Germline CDR1 is SQVTM and CDR2 is ANQGSEA. After removal of 6 bases from V and 6 bases from J, the junction contained 4 bases not matched to a gene. The CDR3 bases are TGCAGCGTGCTAACAGGGGATGGCTACACCTTC. It is translated as CSVLTGDGYTF.

The table lists this clonotype with a few counts. The rearrangement uses TRBV29-1 and TRBJ2-1; 10 nucleotides align to TRBD1. Germline assignment: CDR1 SQVTM and CDR2 ANQGSEA. V trimming: 4 bases; J trimming: 2 bases; junction bases outside the gene matches: 5. CDR3 length equals 15 residues. The DNA for the CDR3 is TGCAGCGTTGGGGGGACAGGGGATCCCTACAATGAGCAGTTCTTC. This codes for CSVGGTGDPYNEQFF.

The CDR3 DNA reads as TGTGCCAGCAGTTTAAAGGCAGTCAGCAATCAGCCCCAGCATTTT. Translation: CASSLKAVSNQPQHF. This sequence joins TRBV28 and TRBJ1-5; no definite D call. The CDR3 loop spans 15 amino acids. Trimming left V 2 bases short and J 1 base short, with 9 bases between. Germline V gene lookup returns CDR1 MDHEN and CDR2 SYDVKM.

This sequence joins TRBV7-3 and TRBJ1-1; possibly TRBD1 for D (6 bases). The CDR3 spans 16 residues. Germline V lookup: CDR1 SGHTA, CDR2 FQGTGA. V was cut by 1 base and J by 5 bases, with 17 bases left in between. The chain's CDR3 is CASSLSQPGVRTEAFF. DNA of the CDR3: TGTGCCAGCAGCTTAAGTCAGCCAGGGGTGCGGACTGAAGCTTTCTTT.

J is TRBJ2-7 and V is TRBV20-1; tentatively, D is TRBD2 (7 bases). The CDR3 runs to 12 residues. Trimming stripped 3 bases from V and 3 bases from J, with 9 bases between. CDR1 and CDR2 from the germline V gene are DFQATT and SNEGSKA (reference sequence). The CDR3 DNA reads TGCAGTGCTAGCGGGGGGCTCTACGAGCAGTACTTC. The encoded protein is CSASGGLYEQYF.

Only a few counts were recorded for this clonotype. This chain uses TRBV20-1 with TRBJ2-7, with a tentative D call TRBD2 (5 bases). V gave up 6 bases and J gave up 3 bases, with 15 bases separating them. Germline CDR1 reads DFQATT; CDR2 reads SNEGSKA (reference sequence). The CDR3 covers 13 residues. As DNA, the CDR3 is TGCAGTGCCGCCGGAGGTCCCCACTACGAGCAGTACTTC. Protein product: CSAAGGPHYEQYF.

The rearrangement joins TRBV4-3 to TRBJ2-5; 7 bases agree with TRBD2. Germline V gene data show CDR1 as LGHNA and CDR2 as YSLEER. Unmatched junction bases numbered 8, after V lost 5 bases and J lost 5 bases. The CDR3 has 14 residues. The CDR3 here is CASSSEREGETQYF. CDR3 DNA sequence: TGCGCCAGCAGCTCAGAAAGGGAGGGTGAGACCCAGTACTTC.

This clonotype showed up just once. One end of the junction fails to match germline, which may point to a read error. The rearrangement joins TRBV5-1 to TRBJ2-1; 11 nucleotides line up with TRBD1. This CDR3 spans 15 amino acids. Looked up from germline, CDR1 is SGHRS and CDR2 is YFSETQ. The CDR3, as DNA: TGCACCAGCAGGTCGTACGGGACAGGGGGTAATGAGCAGTTCTTC. Amino acid sequence: CTSRSYGTGGNEQFF.

The rearrangement links TRBV7-2 to TRBJ2-7; D is perhaps TRBD1 or TRBD2 (6 bases each). CDR3 length: 18 amino acids. V shed 1 base and J shed 0 bases, with 19 bases lying between them. Germline CDR1 and CDR2: SGHTA and FQGNSA. CDR3 nucleotides: TGTGCCAGCAGCTTAGTCGGGGGCGGGGCGGGGAGCTCCTACGAGCAGTACTTC. Its translation: CASSLVGGGAGSSYEQYF.

This rearrangement joins TRBV4-1 to TRBJ1-5; 8 bases fit TRBD1. Trimming at V came to 0 bases and at J to 0 bases, leaving 4 bases not matched to a gene. The CDR3 runs to 17 residues. Germline CDR1 and CDR2: MGHRA and YSYEKL. CDR3 protein: CASSQDDRGDSNQPQHF. CDR3 in DNA: TGCGCCAGCAGCCAAGATGACAGGGGAGATAGCAATCAGCCCCAGCATTTT.